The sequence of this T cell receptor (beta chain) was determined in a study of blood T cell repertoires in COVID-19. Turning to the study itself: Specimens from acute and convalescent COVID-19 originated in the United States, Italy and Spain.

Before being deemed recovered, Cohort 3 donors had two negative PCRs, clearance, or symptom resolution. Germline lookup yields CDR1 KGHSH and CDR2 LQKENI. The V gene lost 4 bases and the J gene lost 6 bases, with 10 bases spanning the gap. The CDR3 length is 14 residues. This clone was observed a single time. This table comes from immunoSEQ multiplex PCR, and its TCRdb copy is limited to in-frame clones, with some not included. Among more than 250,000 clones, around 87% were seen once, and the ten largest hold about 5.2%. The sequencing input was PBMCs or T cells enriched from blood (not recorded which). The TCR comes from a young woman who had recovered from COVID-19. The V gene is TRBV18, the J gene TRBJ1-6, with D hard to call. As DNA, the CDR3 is TGTGCCAGCTCACAGGCGGAAGCTAATTCACCCCTCCACTTT. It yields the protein CASSQAEANSPLHF.